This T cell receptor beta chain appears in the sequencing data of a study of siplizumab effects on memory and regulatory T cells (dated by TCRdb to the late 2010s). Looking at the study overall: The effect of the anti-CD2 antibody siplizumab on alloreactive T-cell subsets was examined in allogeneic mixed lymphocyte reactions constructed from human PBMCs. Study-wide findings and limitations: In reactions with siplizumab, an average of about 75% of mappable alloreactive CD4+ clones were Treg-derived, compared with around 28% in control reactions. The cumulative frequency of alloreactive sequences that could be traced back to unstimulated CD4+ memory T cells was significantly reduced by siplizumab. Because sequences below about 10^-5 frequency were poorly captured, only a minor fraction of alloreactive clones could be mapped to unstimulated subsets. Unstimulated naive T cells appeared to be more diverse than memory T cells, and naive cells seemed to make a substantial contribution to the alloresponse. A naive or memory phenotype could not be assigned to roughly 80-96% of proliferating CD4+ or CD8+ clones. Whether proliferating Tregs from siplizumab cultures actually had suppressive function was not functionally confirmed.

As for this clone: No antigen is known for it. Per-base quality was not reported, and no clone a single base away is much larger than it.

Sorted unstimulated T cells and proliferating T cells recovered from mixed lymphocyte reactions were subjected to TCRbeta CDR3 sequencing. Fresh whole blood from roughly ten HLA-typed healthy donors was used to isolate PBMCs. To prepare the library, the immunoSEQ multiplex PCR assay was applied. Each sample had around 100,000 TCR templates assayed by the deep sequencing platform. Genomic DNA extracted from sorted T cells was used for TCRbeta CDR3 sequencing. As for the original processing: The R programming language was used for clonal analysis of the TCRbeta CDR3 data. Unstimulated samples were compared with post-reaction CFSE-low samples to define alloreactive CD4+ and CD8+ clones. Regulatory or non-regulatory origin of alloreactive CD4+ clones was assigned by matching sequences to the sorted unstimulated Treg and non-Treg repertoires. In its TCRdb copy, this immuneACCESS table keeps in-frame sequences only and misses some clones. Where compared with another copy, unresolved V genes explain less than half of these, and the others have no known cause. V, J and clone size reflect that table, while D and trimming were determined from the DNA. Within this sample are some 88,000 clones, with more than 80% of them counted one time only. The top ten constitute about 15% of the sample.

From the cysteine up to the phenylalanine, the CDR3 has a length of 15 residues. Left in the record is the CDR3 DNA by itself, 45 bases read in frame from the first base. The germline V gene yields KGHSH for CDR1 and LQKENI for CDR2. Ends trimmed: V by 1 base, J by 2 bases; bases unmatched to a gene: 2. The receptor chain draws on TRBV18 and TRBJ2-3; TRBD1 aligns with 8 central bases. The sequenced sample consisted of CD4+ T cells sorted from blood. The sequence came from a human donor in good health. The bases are TGTGCCAGCTCACCACAGGGACAGGCCACAGATACGCAGTATTTT. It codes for CASSPQGQATDTQYF.